This T cell receptor beta chain was captured by sequencing in a study of PD-1 blockade in mismatch repair-deficient tumors. Looked up from germline, CDR1 is KGHSH and CDR2 is LQKENI. The CDR3 is made up of 13 amino acids. Unmatched junction bases numbered 5, after V lost 8 bases and J lost 3 bases. Using immunoSEQ multiplex PCR, the repertoire was profiled, and TCRdb retains in-frame clones only, with some absent. The sample yields 100,000 to 150,000 clones, roughly nine tenths seen once. The sample consisted of peripheral blood, taken 44 weeks after starting pembrolizumab. The chain uses TRBV18 and TRBJ1-1, with 8 bases matching TRBD1. The receptor was isolated from an adult with mismatch repair-deficient cancer. CDR3 sequence: CASTQGAHTEAFF. In DNA form, the CDR3 reads TGTGCCAGCACCCAGGGGGCTCACACTGAAGCTTTCTTT.